Each of the 7 T cell receptor beta chains below was sequenced from the same sample in a study of response to subunit inactivated influenza vaccine. TCRdb called the RT-PCR reads again in MiXCR, with one record for every CDR3 protein. The sample has about 480,000 distinct CDR3 sequences, around 25% seen once. The specimen comprised CD4+ T cells sorted from PBMCs, sampled about 5 days after vaccination. The receptors originated from a man aged 50-60 years who received an inactivated influenza vaccine.

This clonotype has just a few counts. The rearrangement links TRBV5-4 to TRBJ1-6; D not resolved. The CDR3 extends over 14 amino acids. V lost 4 bases and J lost 6, with 11 bases in between. CDR1 is SGHNT and CDR2 is YYREEE in the germline V gene (reference sequence). The DNA of the CDR3 is TGTGCCAGCAGCCCGGACCCCGTTAATTCACCCCTCCACTTT. It encodes CASSPDPVNSPLHF.

The chain links TRBV12-3 or TRBV12-4 to TRBJ2-2; a weak D match, TRBD2 (5 bases). V lost 2 bases and J lost 0, with 16 bases in between. The CDR3 runs to 18 residues. The CDR3 nucleotides are TGTGCCAGCAGTTTATGGCTTAGGAGCGGACCGAACACCGGGGAGCTGTTTTTT. This encodes CASSLWLRSGPNTGELFF.

The sample holds a few counts of this clonotype. DNA for the CDR3: TGTGCCAGCAGTGGTCTCCCCGGCGACAATCAGCCCCAGCATTTT. This translates into CASSGLPGDNQPQHF. The chain uses TRBV2 and TRBJ1-5; D call uncertain. The germline V gene encodes CDR1 SNHLY and CDR2 FYNNEI. V lost 4 bases to trimming and J lost 3 bases, with 13 bases between them. The CDR3 is made up of 15 amino acids.

The V call is TRBV29-1, the J call TRBJ2-3, with a possible D match to TRBD2 (6 bases). This CDR3 spans 12 amino acids. Germline lookup yields CDR1 SQVTM and CDR2 ANQGSEA. V lost 4 bases and J lost 4, with 9 bases in between. The CDR3 DNA sequence: TGCAGCGTTGCGGGAGCTGCAGATACGCAGTATTTT. This sequence encodes CSVAGAADTQYF.

This clonotype has only a few counts. The chain links TRBV12-3 or TRBV12-4 to TRBJ1-6; D not resolved. This CDR3 is 13 amino acids long. Trimming took 7 bases from V and 10 from J, leaving 14 bases between them. The CDR3 loop is CASNMGRNSPLHF. The CDR3 nucleotides are TGTGCCAGCAATATGGGAAGGAACTCACCCCTCCACTTT.

The chain recombines TRBV20-1 with TRBJ2-7; 8 nucleotides align to TRBD1. The CDR3 is 12 residues long. Germline V gene data show CDR1 as DFQATT and CDR2 as SNEGSKA (reference sequence). Trimming cost V 3 bases and J 9 bases; bases outside gene matches: 7. CDR3 nucleotide sequence: TGCAGTGCTAGTAAGCAGGGGGCTCCGCAGTACTTC. Its protein product is CSASKQGAPQYF.

The V and J genes are TRBV7-2 and TRBJ1-1, with TRBD1 matching over 7 bases. Unmatched junction bases numbered 7, after V lost 6 bases and J lost 0 bases. This CDR3 comprises 15 residues. Looked up from germline, CDR1 is SGHTA and CDR2 is FQGNSA. The CDR3 nucleotides are TGTGCCAGCAGTCGTCAGACAGGGCTGAACACTGAAGCTTTCTTT. Protein: CASSRQTGLNTEAFF. The complete variable domain, with remaining parts taken from reference TRBV7-2 and TRBJ1-1, reads GAGVSQSPSNKVTEKGKDVELRCDPISGHTALYWYRQSLGQGLEFLIYFQGNSAPDKSGLPSDRFSAERTGGSVSTLTIQRTQQEDSAVYLCASSRQTGLNTEAFFGQGTRLTVV.